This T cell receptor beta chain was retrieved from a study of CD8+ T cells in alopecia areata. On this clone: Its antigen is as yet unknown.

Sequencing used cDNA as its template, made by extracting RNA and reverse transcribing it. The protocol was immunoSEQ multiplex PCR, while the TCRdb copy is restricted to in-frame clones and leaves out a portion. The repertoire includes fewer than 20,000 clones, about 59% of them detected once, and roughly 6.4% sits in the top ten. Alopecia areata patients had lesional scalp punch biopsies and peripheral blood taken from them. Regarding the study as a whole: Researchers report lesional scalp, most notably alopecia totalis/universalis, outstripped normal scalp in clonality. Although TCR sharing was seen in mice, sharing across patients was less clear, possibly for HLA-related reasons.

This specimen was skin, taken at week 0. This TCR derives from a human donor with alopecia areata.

The DNA for the CDR3 is TGTGCCAGCAGCTTGGTTGGGACAGGTACGAACACAGATACGCAGTATTTT. Protein product: CASSLVGTGTNTDTQYF. This rearrangement joins TRBV5-5 to TRBJ2-3; 8 nucleotides agree with TRBD1. Trimming removed 0 bases from V and 2 bases from J; junction bases left unmatched: 8. This CDR3 is 17 amino acids long. The germline CDR1 and CDR2 sequences are SGHKS and YYEKEE (reference sequence).